The 11 T cell receptor beta chains given below trace back to one sample, sequenced in a study of T cell changes during pregnancy in multiple sclerosis. TCRdb keeps only in-frame clones here, not all; method: immunoSEQ multiplex PCR. Seen here are tens of thousands of clones, 80% to 95% observed once, and the top ten hold more than 3%. This material consisted of CD8+ T cells from peripheral blood mononuclear cells, taken after pregnancy. These receptors originate from a female donor with multiple sclerosis, enrolled in a pregnancy study.

The rearrangement links TRBV27 to TRBJ2-2, with TRBD1 matching 7 bases. The CDR3 length is 17 residues. V gave up 4 bases and J gave up 4 bases; unmatched junction bases: 12. Germline loops: CDR1 MNHEY, CDR2 SMNVEV (reference sequence). CDR3 in amino acids: CASSSDIGTGATGELFF. CDR3 DNA sequence: TGTGCCAGCAGTTCAGACATCGGAACAGGGGCCACCGGGGAGCTGTTTTTT.

V is TRBV9 and J is TRBJ2-5; D is perhaps TRBD2 (6 bases). This CDR3 region has 15 residues. The V and J ends lost 4 bases and 2 bases respectively, with 15 bases between them. CDR1 and CDR2 from the germline V gene are SGDLS and YYNGEE. The CDR3 loop reads CASSYSGEPQETQYF. The CDR3 DNA follows: TGTGCCAGCAGCTACTCGGGGGAGCCACAAGAGACCCAGTACTTC. Filled out from reference TRBV9 and TRBJ2-5, the complete variable domain reads DSGVTQTPKHLITATGQRVTLRCSPRSGDLSVYWYQQSLDQGLQFLIQYYNGEERAKGNILERFSAQQFPDLHSELNLSSLELGDSALYFCASSYSGEPQETQYFGPGTRLLVL.

This chain joins TRBV27 and TRBJ2-3, with TRBD1 as a possible D gene (6 bases). With 2 bases removed from V and 11 bases from J, the gap between germline ends came to 17 bases. This CDR3 is 14 amino acids long. Looked up from germline, CDR1 is MNHEY and CDR2 is SMNVEV (reference sequence). The CDR3 is CASSLGNQGLGQYF. In DNA, the CDR3 is TGTGCCAGCAGTTTAGGTAATCAGGGGCTGGGGCAGTATTTT.

The chain links TRBV29-1 to TRBJ1-2, with 7 positions matching TRBD1. CDR1 SQVTM and CDR2 ANQGSEA come from the germline V gene. The J segment lost 4 bases and the V segment lost 4 bases, leaving 9 bases of the junction unmatched. CDR3 length: 14 amino acids. As DNA, the CDR3 is TGCAGCGTTGGGGGATCGACAGGGATCTATGGCTACACCTTC. Its protein product is CSVGGSTGIYGYTF.

The V call is TRBV7-8, the J call TRBJ1-4; unclear D gene. Germline CDR1 reads SGHVS; CDR2 reads FQNEAQ. Trimming pared 1 base from V and 0 bases from J, leaving 6 bases between. The CDR3 runs 15 residues. Here the CDR3 DNA reads TGTGCCAGCAGCTTAGAATCGTCAACTAATGAAAAACTGTTTTTT. Its protein is CASSLESSTNEKLFF.

V usage is TRBV15 and J usage is TRBJ1-4, with D perhaps matching TRBD1 (6 bases). Germline CDR1 reads LNHNV; CDR2 reads YYDKDF (reference sequence). Trimming stripped 1 base from V and 0 bases from J, with 9 bases between. CDR3 length: 16 residues. The CDR3 DNA follows: TGTGCCACCAGCAGAGCAGGGGATGCAACTAATGAAAAACTGTTTTTT. This translates into CATSRAGDATNEKLFF.

The chain carries TRBV4-1 and TRBJ1-4; tentative D call: TRBD1 (6 bases). CDR1 is MGHRA, CDR2 YSYEKL, per germline. CDR3 length: 14 amino acids. V was cut by 6 bases and J by 8 bases, with 16 bases left in between. The CDR3 reads CASSAGGQGEKLFF. CDR3 coding DNA: TGCGCCAGCAGTGCGGGGGGGCAGGGGGAAAAACTGTTTTTT.

The chain recombines TRBV30 with TRBJ2-3; 7 bases are a match to TRBD1. Germline V gives CDR1 GTSNPN, CDR2 SVGIG (reference sequence). J was trimmed by 1 base and V by 4 bases; bases with no gene match: 11. The CDR3 totals 16 residues. The CDR3 coding sequence is TGTGCCTGGACCGAGGGGACAGTCTCGGGCACAGATACGCAGTATTTT. Amino acids: CAWTEGTVSGTDTQYF.

This clone was counted once. The CDR3 DNA reads as TGTGCCAGCAGTTACCCGGGTGAGGCCCGGAATCAGCCCCAGCATTTT. Translating it yields CASSYPGEARNQPQHF. The V gene is TRBV6-5, the J gene TRBJ1-5; no clear D gene. Trimming stripped 2 bases from V and 4 bases from J, with 15 bases between. The CDR3 contains 16 residues. CDR1 and CDR2 (germline): MNHEY, SVGAGI.

The chain recombines TRBV27 with TRBJ1-1; possibly TRBD1 for D (6 bases). The CDR3 loop spans 14 amino acids. V was shortened by 5 bases and J by 4 bases, with 14 bases between the two germline ends. Germline CDR1 MNHEY, CDR2 SMNVEV (reference sequence). In nucleotides, the CDR3 is TGTGCCAGCAGTCCGGGGACATCGGGCACTGAAGCTTTCTTT. This codes for CASSPGTSGTEAFF.

The chain links TRBV2 to TRBJ1-1; possibly TRBD1 for D (6 bases). V lost 7 bases and J 1 base, leaving 13 bases between the germline ends. The CDR3 is made up of 14 amino acids. From germline, CDR1 is SNHLY and CDR2 FYNNEI. The CDR3 loop reads CASTRATGNTEAFF. DNA of the CDR3: TGTGCCAGCACACGAGCGACAGGGAACACTGAAGCTTTCTTT.